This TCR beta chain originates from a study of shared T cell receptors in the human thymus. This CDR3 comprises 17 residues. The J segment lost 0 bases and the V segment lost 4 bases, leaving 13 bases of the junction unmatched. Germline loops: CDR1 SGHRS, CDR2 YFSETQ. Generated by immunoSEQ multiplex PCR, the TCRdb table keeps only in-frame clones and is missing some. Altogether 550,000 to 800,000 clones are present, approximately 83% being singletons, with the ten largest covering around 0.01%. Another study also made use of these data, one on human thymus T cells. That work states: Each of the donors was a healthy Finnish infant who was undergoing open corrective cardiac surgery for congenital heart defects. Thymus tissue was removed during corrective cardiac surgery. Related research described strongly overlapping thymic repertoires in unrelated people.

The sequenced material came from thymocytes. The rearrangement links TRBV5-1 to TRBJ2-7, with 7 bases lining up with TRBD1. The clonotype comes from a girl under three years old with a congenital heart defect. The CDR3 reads CASSPGGRGLSSYEQYF. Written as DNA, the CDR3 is TGCGCCAGCAGCCCTGGGGGAAGGGGGCTATCCTCCTACGAGCAGTACTTC.